Here is one T cell receptor (beta chain) with its context. Those who participated ranged in age from roughly 18 to 89 years and resided in 20 to 30 US areas. How the authors handled the data: Estimation of nucleated cell counts was performed using reference gene primer amplification. Assay: immunoSEQ multiplex PCR; the TCRdb copy retains only in-frame clones and omits some. The V and J calls and clone size were taken over from that table, and D and trimming were inferred from the DNA. In the table there are under 400,000 clones, more than 75% of which are singletons. The data stem from a study of blood T cell repertoires in COVID-19. Study in general: Recovered participants had two consecutive negative NP/OP PCR tests, healthcare professional clearance, or symptom resolution. Italy, Spain and the United States were the sources of the convalescent and acute COVID-19 samples.

The CDR3 extends over 14 amino acids. Trimming took 4 bases from V and 6 from J; bases not matched to a gene: 5. Germline V lookup: CDR1 LNHDA, CDR2 SQIVND (reference sequence). The chain combines TRBV19 with TRBJ1-5; TRBD1 matches 8 bases. The receptor's source is a man aged 40-50 years in a cohort exposed to, infected with or recovered from COVID-19 (not recorded which). Sequenced sample: PBMCs or T cells enriched from blood (not recorded which). The chain's CDR3 is CASSKTGAGQPQHF. In DNA form, the CDR3 reads TGTGCCAGTAGTAAGACAGGGGCGGGTCAGCCCCAGCATTTT. The full variable domain, its missing parts supplied by reference TRBV19 and TRBJ1-5, is DGGITQSPKYLFRKEGQNVTLSCEQNLNHDAMYWYRQDPGQGLRLIYYSQIVNDFQKGDIAEGYSVSREKKESFPLTVTSAQKNPTAFYLCASSKTGAGQPQHFGDGTRLSIL.